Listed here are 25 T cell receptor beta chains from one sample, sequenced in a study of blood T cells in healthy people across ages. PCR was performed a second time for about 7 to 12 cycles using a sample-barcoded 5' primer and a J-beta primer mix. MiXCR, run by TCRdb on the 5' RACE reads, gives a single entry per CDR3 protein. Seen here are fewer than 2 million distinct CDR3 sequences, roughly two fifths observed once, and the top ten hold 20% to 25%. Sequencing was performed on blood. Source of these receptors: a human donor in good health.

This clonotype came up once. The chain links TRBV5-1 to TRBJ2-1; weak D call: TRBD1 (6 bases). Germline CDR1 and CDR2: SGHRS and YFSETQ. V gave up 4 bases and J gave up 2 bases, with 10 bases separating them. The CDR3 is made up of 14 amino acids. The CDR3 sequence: CASSVDRPYNEQFF. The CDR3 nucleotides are TGCGCCAGCAGCGTGGACAGACCCTACAATGAGCAGTTCTTC.

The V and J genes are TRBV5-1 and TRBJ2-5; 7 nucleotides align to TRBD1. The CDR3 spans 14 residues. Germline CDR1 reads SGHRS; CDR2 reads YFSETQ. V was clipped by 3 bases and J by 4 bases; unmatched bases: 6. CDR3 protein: CASSSKTGAETQYF. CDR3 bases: TGCGCCAGCAGCTCAAAAACAGGGGCAGAGACCCAGTACTTC.

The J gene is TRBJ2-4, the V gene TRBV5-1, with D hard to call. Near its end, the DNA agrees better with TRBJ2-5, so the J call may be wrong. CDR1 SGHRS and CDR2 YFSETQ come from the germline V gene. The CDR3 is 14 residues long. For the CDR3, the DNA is TGCGCCAGCAGCTTGGGGGTCAGCGCGGAGACCCAGTACTTC. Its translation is CASSLGVSAETQYF.

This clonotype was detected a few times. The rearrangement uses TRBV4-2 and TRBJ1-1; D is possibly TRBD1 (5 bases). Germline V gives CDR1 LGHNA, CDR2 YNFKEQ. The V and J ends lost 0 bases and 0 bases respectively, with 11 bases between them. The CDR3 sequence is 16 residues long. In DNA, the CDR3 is TGTGCCAGCAGCCAAGAGAGGGGACGCATGAACACTGAAGCTTTCTTT. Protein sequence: CASSQERGRMNTEAFF.

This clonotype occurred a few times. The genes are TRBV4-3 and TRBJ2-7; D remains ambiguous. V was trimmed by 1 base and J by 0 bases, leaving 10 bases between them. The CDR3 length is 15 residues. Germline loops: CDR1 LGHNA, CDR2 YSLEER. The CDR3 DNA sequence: TGCGCCAGCAGCCAAGTGGCTGGCCCCTCCTACGAGCAGTACTTC. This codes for CASSQVAGPSYEQYF.

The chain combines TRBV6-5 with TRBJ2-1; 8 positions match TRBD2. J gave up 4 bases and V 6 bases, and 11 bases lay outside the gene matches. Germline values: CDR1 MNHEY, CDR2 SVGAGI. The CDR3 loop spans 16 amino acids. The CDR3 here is CASSRGGRYSYNEQFF. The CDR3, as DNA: TGTGCCAGCAGCCGGGGGGGGCGGTATTCTTACAATGAGCAGTTCTTC.

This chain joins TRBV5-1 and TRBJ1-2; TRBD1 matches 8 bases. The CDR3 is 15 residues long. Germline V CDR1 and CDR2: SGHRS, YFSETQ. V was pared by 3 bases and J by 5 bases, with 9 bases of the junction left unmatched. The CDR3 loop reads CASSSTGVSLYGYTF. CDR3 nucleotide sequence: TGCGCCAGCAGCTCGACAGGGGTGTCCTTGTATGGCTACACCTTC.

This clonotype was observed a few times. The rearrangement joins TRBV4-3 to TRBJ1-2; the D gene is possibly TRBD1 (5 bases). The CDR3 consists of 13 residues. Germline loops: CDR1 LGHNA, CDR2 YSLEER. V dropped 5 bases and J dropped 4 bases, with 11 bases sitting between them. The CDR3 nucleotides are TGCGCCAGCAGCAGGGGCTTCGGCTATGGCTACACCTTC. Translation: CASSRGFGYGYTF.

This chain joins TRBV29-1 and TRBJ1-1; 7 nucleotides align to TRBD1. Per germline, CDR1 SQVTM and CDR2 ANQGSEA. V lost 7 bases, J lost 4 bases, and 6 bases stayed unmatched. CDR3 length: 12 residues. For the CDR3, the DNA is TGCAGCGCTACCCGACAGGGCACTGAAGCTTTCTTT. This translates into CSATRQGTEAFF.

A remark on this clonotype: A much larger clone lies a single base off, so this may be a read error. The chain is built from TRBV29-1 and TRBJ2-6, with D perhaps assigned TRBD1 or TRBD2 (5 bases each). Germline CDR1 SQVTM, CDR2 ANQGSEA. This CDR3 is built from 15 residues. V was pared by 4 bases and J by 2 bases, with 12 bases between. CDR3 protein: CSVVPGSAGANVLTF. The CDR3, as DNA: TGCAGCGTTGTTCCAGGGAGCGCTGGGGCCAACGTCCTGACTTTC.

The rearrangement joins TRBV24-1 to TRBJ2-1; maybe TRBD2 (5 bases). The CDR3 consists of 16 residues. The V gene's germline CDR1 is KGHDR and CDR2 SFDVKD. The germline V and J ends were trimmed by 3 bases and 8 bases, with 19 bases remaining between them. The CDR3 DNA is TGTGCCACCAGTGATCGGGGTCAGCTATGGCCGGATGAGCAGTTCTTC. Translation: CATSDRGQLWPDEQFF.

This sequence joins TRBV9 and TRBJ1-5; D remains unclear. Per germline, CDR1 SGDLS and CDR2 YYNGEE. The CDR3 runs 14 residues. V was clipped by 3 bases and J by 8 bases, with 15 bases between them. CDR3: CASSAGPGKEPQHF. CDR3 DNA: TGTGCCAGCAGCGCCGGTCCTGGAAAGGAGCCCCAGCATTTT.

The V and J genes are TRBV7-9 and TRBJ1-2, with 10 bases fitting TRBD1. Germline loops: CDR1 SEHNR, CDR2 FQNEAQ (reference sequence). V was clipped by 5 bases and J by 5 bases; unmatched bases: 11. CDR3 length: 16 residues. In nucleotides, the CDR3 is TGTGCCAGCAGCCCGGTGACAGGGGGCGCTGGGTATGGCTACACCTTC. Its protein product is CASSPVTGGAGYGYTF.

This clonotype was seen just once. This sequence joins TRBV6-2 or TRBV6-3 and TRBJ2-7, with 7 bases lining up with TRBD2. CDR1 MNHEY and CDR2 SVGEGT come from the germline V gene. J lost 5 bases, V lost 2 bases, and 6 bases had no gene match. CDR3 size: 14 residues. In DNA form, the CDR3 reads TGTGCCAGCAGTTACGTAGCGGGCACGGACGAGCAGTACTTC. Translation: CASSYVAGTDEQYF.

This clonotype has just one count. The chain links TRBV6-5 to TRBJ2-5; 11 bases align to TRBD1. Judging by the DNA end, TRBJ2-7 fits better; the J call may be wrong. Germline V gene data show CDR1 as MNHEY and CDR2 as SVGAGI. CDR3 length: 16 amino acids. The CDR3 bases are TGTGCCAGCAGTCAACCGGGACAGGGGGTTTGCTACGAGCAGTACTTC. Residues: CASSQPGQGVCYEQYF.

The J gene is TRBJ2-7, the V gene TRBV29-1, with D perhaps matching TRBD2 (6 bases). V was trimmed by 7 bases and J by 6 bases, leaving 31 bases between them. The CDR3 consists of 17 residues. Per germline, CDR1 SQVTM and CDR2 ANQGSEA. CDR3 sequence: CSAVIVPVGGGHAEQYF. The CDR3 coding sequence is TGCAGCGCTGTGATCGTCCCGGTTGGGGGAGGCCACGCCGAGCAGTACTTC.

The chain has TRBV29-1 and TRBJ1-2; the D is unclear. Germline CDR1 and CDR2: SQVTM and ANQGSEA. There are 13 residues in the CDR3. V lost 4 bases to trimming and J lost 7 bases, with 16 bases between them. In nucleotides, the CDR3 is TGCAGCGTTGGACACTGGCTATCGGTTGGCTACACCTTC. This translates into CSVGHWLSVGYTF. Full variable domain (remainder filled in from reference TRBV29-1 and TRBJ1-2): SAVISQKPSRDICQRGTSLTIQCQVDSQVTMMFWYRQQPGQSLTLIATANQGSEATYESGFVIDKFPISRPNLTFSTLTVSNMSPEDSSIYLCSVGHWLSVGYTFGSGTRLTVV.

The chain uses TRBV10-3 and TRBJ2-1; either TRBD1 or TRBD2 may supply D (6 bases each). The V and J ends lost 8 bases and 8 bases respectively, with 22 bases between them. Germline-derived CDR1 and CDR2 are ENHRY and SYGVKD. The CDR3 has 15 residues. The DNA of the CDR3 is TGTGCCATCCGACCGTCTATAGGGGGGCAAGATGAGCAGTTCTTC. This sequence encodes CAIRPSIGGQDEQFF.

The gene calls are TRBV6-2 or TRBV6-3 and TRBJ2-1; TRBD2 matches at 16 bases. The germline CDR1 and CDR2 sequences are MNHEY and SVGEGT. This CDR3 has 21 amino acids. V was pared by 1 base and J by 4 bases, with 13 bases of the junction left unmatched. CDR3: CASSYYGTNGTSGGAYNEQFF. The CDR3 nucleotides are TGTGCCAGCAGTTACTATGGCACAAACGGGACTAGCGGGGGGGCTTACAATGAGCAGTTCTTC.

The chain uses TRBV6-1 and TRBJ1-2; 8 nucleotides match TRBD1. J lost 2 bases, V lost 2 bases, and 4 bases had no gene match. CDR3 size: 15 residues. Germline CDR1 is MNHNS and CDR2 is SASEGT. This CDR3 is CASSEWDRMNYGYTF. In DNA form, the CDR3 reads TGTGCCAGCAGTGAATGGGACAGGATGAACTATGGCTACACCTTC.

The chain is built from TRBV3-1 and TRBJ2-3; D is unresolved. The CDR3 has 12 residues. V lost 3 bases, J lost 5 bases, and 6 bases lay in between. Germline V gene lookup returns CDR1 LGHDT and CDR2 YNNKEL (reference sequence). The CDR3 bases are TGTGCCAGCAGCCAGGCCCGAGATACGCAGTATTTT. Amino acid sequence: CASSQARDTQYF.

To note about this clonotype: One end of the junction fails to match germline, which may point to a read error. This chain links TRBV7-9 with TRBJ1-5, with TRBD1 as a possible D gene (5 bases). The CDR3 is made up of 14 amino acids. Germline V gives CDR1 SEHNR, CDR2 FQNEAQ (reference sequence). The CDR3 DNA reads TGTGCCGGCAGTTCCGACCAAGGGGATCAGCCCCAGCATTTT. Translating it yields CAGSSDQGDQPQHF.

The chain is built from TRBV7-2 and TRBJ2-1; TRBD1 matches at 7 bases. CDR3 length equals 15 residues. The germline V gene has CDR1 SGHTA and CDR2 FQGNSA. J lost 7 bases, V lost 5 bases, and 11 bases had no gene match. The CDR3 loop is CASSLGGAVINEQFF. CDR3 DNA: TGTGCCAGCAGCCTAGGGGGCGCGGTGATAAATGAGCAGTTCTTC.

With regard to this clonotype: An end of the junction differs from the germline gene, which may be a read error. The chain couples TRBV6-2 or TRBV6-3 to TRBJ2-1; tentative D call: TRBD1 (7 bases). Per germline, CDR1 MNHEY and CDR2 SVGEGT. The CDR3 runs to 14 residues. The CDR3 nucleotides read TGTGTCAGCAGTCCCCAGACAGGGACTCATGAGCAGTTCTTC. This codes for CVSSPQTGTHEQFF.

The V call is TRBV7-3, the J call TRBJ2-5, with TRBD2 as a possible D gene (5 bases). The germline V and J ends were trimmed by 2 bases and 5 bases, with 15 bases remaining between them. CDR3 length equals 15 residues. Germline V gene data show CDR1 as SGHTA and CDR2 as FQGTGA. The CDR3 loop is CASSLWAGEEETQYF. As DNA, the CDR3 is TGTGCCAGCAGCTTATGGGCGGGTGAGGAGGAGACCCAGTACTTC.